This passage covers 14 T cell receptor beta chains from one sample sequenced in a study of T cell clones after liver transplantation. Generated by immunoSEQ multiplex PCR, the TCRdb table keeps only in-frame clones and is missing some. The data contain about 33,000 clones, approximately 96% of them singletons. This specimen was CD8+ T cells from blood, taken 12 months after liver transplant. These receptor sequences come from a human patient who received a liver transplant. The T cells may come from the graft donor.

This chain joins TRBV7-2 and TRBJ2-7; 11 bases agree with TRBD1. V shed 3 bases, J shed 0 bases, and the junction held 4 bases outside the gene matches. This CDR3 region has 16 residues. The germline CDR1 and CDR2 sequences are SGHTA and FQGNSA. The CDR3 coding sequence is TGTGCCAGCAGCTTCGGGACAGGGGGGTACTCCTACGAGCAGTACTTC. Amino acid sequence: CASSFGTGGYSYEQYF.

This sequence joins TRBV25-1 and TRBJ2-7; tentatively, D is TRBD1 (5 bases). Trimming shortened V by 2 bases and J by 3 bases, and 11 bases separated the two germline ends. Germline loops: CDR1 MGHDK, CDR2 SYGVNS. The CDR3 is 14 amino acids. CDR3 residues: CASSEPLTDYEQYF. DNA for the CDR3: TGTGCCAGCAGTGAACCCTTGACAGACTACGAGCAGTACTTC.

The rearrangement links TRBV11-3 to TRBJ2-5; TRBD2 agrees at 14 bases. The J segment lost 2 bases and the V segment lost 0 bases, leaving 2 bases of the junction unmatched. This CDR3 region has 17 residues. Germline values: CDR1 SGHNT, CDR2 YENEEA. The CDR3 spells CASSLEGLAGEQETQYF. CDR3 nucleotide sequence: TGTGCCAGCAGCTTAGAGGGACTAGCGGGAGAGCAAGAGACCCAGTACTTC.

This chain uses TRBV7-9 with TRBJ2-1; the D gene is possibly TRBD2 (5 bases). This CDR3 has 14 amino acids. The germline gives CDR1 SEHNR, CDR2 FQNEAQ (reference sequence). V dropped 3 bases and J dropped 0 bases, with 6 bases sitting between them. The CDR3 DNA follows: TGTGCCAGCAGCTTCGAGGGCTCCTACAATGAGCAGTTCTTC. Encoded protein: CASSFEGSYNEQFF.

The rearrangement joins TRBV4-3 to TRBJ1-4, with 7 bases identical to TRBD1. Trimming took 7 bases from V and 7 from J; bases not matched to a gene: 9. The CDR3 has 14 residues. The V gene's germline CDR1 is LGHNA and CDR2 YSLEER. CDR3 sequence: CASNSQGIGEKLFF. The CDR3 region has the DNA TGCGCCAGCAACTCACAGGGGATCGGTGAAAAACTGTTTTTT.

CDR3: CASSVAGSPYEQYF. As DNA, the CDR3 is TGTGCCAGCAGCGTAGCGGGAAGCCCTTACGAGCAGTACTTC. The chain uses TRBV13 and TRBJ2-7; 8 bases line up with TRBD2. CDR1 PRHDT and CDR2 FYEKMQ come from the germline V gene (reference sequence). The V segment lost 5 bases and the J segment 4 bases; nucleotides outside the gene matches: 7. CDR3 length: 14 amino acids.

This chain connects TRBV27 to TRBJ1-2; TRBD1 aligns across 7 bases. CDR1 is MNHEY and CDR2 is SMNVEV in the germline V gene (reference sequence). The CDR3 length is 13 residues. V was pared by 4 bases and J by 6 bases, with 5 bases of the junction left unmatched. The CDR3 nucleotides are TGTGCCAGCAGTTCCTCCGGGACAGATGGCTACACCTTC. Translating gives CASSSSGTDGYTF.

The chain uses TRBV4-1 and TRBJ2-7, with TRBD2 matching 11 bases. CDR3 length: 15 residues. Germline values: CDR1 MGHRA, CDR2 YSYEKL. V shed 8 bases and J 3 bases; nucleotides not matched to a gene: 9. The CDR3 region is CASGTSGSLGYEQYF. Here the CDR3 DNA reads TGCGCCAGCGGAACTAGCGGGAGCTTGGGCTACGAGCAGTACTTC.

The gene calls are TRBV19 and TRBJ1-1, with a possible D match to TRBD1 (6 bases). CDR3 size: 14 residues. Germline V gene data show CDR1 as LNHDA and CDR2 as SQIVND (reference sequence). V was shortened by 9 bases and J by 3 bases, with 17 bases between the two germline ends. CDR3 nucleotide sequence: TGTGCCAGCGGGGGGGCGTCGGAGTACACTGAAGCTTTCTTT. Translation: CASGGASEYTEAFF.

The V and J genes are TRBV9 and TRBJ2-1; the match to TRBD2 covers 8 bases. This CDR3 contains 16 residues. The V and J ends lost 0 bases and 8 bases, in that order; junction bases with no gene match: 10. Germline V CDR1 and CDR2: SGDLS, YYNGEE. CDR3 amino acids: CASSVAAGVGSDEQFF. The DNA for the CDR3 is TGTGCCAGCAGCGTAGCAGCGGGAGTGGGGAGCGATGAGCAGTTCTTC.

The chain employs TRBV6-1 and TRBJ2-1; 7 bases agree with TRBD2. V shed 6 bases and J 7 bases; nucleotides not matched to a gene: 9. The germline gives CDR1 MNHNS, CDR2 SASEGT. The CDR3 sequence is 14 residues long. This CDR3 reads CASRGREEVNEQFF. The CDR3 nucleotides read TGTGCCAGCAGGGGTCGGGAGGAGGTAAATGAGCAGTTCTTC.

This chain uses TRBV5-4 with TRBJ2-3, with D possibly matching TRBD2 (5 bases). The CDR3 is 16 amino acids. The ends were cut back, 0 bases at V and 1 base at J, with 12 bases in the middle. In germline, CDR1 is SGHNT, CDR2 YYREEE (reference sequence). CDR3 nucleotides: TGTGCCAGCAGCTTGGGGGTAGCGACGCGCACAGATACGCAGTATTTT. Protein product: CASSLGVATRTDTQYF.

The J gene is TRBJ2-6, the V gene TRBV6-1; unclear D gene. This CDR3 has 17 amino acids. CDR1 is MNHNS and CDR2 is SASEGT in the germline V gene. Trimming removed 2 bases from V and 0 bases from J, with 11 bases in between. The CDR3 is CASSETHSSSGANVLTF. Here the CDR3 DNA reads TGTGCCAGCAGTGAAACCCACAGTTCCTCTGGGGCCAACGTCCTGACTTTC.

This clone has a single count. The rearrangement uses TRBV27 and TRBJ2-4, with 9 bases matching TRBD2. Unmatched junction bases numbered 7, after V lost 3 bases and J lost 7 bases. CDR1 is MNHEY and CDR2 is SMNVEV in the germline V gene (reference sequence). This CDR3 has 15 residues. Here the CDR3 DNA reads TGTGCCAGCAGTTTTCTTCCAACTAGCGGGAACATTCAGTACTTC. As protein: CASSFLPTSGNIQYF.